This TCR beta chain was captured in a study of cytomegalovirus exposure and HLA in healthy donors. Worth noting for this clone: Antigen specificity is unknown.

V was trimmed by 1 base and J by 3 bases, leaving 10 bases between them. Germline V lookup: CDR1 SGHRS, CDR2 YFSETQ. This CDR3 is built from 14 residues. Study observations and caveats: Under in vitro conditions, three CMV-associated chains were confirmed as specific for CMV antigens. Cytomegalovirus status, reportedly, was diagnosed with high specificity and sensitivity by the classifier.

The method was immunoSEQ multiplex PCR; TCRdb's version includes in-frame clones alone and lacks a portion of them. This table has tens of thousands of clones, 85% to 95% appearing once. The J gene is TRBJ1-2, the V gene TRBV5-1; D is possibly TRBD1 (5 bases). The sequenced sample was PBMCs. The sequence was collected from a man younger than 35 in good health and CMV-seropositive. CDR3 DNA sequence: TGCGCCAGCAGCTTGCTCCCCAGGGACTATGGCTACACCTTC. This encodes CASSLLPRDYGYTF.